Listed below are T cell receptor beta chains from one sample, sequenced in a study of T cell responses to AZD1222 COVID-19 vaccine. Clones were read by immunoSEQ multiplex PCR, and TCRdb kept only the in-frame ones, dropping some. This sample has some 180,000 clones, with 80% to 95% found just once. Source: peripheral blood, taken 28 days after the second AZD1222 dose. The receptors originated from an adult who received the AZD1222 COVID-19 vaccine. Both conserved end residues are part of each CDR3. Fields, in order: V gene, J gene, CDR3 protein.

TRBV28	TRBJ2-1	CASIPGGTRGNEQFF
TRBV3-1/TRBV3-2	TRBJ2-4	CASSHRGVAKNIQYF
TRBV19	TRBJ1-1	CASRSLDRATEAFF
TRBV27	TRBJ1-1	CASSLVGRQGAWTEAFF
TRBV19	TRBJ1-4	CASSSKGQGNEKLFF
TRBV5-1	TRBJ1-2	CASSLAGFDWNGYTF
TRBV24-1	TRBJ2-5	CATSDILADQETQYF
TRBV6-5	TRBJ1-2	CASRPLVDSPGYTF
TRBV29-1	TRBJ2-2	CSARKGGNTGELFF
TRBV5-4	TRBJ2-2	CASSSGGVNTGELFF
TRBV19	TRBJ2-5	CASSTSGARETQYF
TRBV3-1/TRBV3-2	TRBJ2-3	CASSQGKGRTDTQYF
TRBV11-2	TRBJ1-3	CASVSGNTIYF
TRBV6-1	TRBJ1-5	CASSETGRNQPQHF
TRBV9	TRBJ2-7	CASSMSAGGLSSYEQYF
TRBV2	TRBJ2-7	CASSVRDAQYF
TRBV30	TRBJ1-1	CAGGHRGWNTEAFF
TRBV9	TRBJ1-2	CASSNSPGPVGGYTF
TRBV24-1	TRBJ2-1	CATSDLHGDEQFF
TRBV28	TRBJ1-1	CASGVLGAFF
TRBV28	TRBJ2-6	CASQGADSGANVLTF
TRBV3-1/TRBV3-2	TRBJ1-1	CASSQVRGMNTEAFF
TRBV27	TRBJ1-4	CASSQATNEKLFF
TRBV30	TRBJ2-5	CAWGANGVGTQYF
TRBV11-3	TRBJ2-7	CASSFSGGPYEQYF
TRBV2	TRBJ2-3	CASSASGGGTDTQYF
TRBV6-1	TRBJ1-2	CASSEARQGAYGYTF
TRBV7-3	TRBJ1-1	CASSLGGMNTEAFF
TRBV5-1	TRBJ2-7	CASSWVRQTDEQYF
TRBV9	TRBJ2-2	CASTRQGNTGELFF
TRBV30	TRBJ1-5	CAWRRGGGSNQPQHF
TRBV19	TRBJ2-7	CATAQQGVSEQYF
TRBV2	TRBJ1-2	CASSAAIGTNYGYTF
TRBV10-3	TRBJ2-7	CAIRLEQSPYEQYF
TRBV28	TRBJ1-1	CASIFIGGENTEAFF
TRBV3-1/TRBV3-2	TRBJ2-2	CASSQYNTGELFF
TRBV3-1/TRBV3-2	TRBJ2-7	CASSQGRQGVSYEQYF
TRBV5-1	TRBJ1-5	CASSLGDRGQPQHF
TRBV15	TRBJ1-4	CATSSKWGGLGTNEKLFF
TRBV5-1	TRBJ2-1	CASSLRAGADEQFF
TRBV28	TRBJ1-5	CASSTRGFNQPQHF
TRBV7-9	TRBJ1-5	CASSLTGTGGVGPQHF
TRBV9	TRBJ1-2	CASSPGGGGGYGYTF
TRBV14	TRBJ2-5	CASSQGVFREGETQYF
TRBV7-9	TRBJ2-1	CASSLLAGGLNEQFF
TRBV4-1	TRBJ2-1	CASSHPRGQGYNEQFF
TRBV6-2/TRBV6-3	TRBJ2-7	CASSYGDPGPTYEQYF
TRBV30	TRBJ2-7	CAWNRGDYEQYF
TRBV4-1	TRBJ1-2	CASSQEVRAGGGYTF
TRBV5-1	TRBJ2-7	CASSLKREGLNEQYF
TRBV7-2	TRBJ2-1	CASSLGAGTGYKGKFF
TRBV30	TRBJ1-4	CAWSQIYRGTNEKLFF
TRBV3-1/TRBV3-2	TRBJ2-1	CASGGEGRYNEQFF
TRBV30	TRBJ2-5	CAWSGVRGQTQYF
TRBV6-5	TRBJ1-5	CASSHTSNQPQHF
TRBV30	TRBJ2-3	CAWSLHHPDTQYF
TRBV7-6	TRBJ2-5	CASSLGIQRGVQETQYF
TRBV6-5	TRBJ2-7	CASSYSKGQGFYEQYF
TRBV11-2	TRBJ2-3	CASSLERYTDTQYF
TRBV3-1/TRBV3-2	TRBJ2-7	CASSQATGTTAYEQYF